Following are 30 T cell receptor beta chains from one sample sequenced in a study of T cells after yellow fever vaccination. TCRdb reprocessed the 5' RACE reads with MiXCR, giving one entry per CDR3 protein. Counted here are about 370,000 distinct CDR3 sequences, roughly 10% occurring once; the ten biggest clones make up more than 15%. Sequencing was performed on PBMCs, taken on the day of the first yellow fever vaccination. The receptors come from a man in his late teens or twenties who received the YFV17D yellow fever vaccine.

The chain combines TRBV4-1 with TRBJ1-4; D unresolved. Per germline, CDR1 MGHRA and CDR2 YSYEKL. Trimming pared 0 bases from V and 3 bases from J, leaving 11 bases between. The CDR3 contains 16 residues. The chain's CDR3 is CASSQDPGMANEKLFF. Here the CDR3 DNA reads TGCGCCAGCAGCCAAGATCCGGGGATGGCTAATGAAAAACTGTTTTTT.

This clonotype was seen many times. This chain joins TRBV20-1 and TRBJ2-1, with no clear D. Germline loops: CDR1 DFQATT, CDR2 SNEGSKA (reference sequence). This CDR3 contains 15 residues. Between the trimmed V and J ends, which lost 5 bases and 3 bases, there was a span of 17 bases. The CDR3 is CSASTGRTFYNEQFF. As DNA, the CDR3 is TGCAGTGCTTCGACTGGCCGTACATTCTACAATGAGCAGTTCTTC.

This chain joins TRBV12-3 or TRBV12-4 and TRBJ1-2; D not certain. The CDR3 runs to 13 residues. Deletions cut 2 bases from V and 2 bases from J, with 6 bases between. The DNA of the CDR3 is TGTGCCAGCAGTTTAAACACGAACTATGGCTACACCTTC. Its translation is CASSLNTNYGYTF.

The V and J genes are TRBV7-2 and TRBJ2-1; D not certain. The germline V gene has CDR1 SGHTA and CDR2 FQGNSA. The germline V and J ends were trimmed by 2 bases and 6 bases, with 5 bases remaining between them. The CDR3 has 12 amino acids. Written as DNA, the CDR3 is TGTGCCAGCAGCTTACAAGCCAATGAGCAGTTCTTC. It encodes CASSLQANEQFF.

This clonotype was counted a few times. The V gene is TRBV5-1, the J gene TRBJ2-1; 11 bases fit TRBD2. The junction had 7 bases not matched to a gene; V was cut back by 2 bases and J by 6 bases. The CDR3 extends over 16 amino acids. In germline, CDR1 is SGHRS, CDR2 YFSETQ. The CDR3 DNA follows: TGCGCCAGCAGCTTTCCCGGGACTAGCGGTTTCAATGAGCAGTTCTTC. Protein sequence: CASSFPGTSGFNEQFF.

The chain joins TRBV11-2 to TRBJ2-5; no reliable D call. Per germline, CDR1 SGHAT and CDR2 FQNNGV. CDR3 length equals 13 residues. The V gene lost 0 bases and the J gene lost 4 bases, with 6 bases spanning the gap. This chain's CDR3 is CASSLDRTETQYF. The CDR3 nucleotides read TGTGCCAGCAGCTTAGATCGGACAGAGACCCAGTACTTC.

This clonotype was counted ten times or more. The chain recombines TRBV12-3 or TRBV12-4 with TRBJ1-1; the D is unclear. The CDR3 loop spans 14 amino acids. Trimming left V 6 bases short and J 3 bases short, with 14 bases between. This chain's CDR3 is CASSPPERYTEAFF. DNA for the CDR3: TGTGCCAGCAGCCCCCCGGAGAGGTACACTGAAGCTTTCTTT.

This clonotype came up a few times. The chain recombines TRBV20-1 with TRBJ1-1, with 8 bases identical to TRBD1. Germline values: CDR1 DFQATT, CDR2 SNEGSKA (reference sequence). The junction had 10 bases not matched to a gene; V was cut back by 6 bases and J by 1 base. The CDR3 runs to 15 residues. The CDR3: CSATDRDRTNTEAFF. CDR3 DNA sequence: TGCAGTGCCACGGACAGGGACCGGACGAACACTGAAGCTTTCTTT.

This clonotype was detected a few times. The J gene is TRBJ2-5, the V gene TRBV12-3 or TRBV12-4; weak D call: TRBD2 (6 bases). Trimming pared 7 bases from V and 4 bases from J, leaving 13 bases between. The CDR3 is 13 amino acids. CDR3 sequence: CASTPGGRETQYF. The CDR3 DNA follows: TGTGCCAGCACTCCCGGGGGACGAGAGACCCAGTACTTC.

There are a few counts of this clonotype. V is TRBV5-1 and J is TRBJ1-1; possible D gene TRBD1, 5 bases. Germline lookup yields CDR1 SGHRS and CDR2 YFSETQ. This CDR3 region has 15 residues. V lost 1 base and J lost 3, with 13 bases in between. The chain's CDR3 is CASSLFTAGDTEAFF. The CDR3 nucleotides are TGCGCCAGCAGCTTGTTCACCGCGGGGGACACTGAAGCTTTCTTT.

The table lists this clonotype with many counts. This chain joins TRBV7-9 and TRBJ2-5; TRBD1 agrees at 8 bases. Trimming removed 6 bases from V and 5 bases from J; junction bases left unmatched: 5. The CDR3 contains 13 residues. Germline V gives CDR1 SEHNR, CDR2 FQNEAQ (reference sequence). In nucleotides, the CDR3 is TGTGCCAGCAGTCCAGGGGGCTGGGAGACCCAGTACTTC. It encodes CASSPGGWETQYF.

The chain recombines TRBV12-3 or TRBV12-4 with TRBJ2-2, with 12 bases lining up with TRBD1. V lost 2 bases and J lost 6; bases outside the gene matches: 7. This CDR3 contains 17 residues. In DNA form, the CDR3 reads TGTGCCAGCAGTTTAAGGAGGGGACAGGGGGCTGCCGGGGAGCTGTTTTTT. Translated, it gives CASSLRRGQGAAGELFF.

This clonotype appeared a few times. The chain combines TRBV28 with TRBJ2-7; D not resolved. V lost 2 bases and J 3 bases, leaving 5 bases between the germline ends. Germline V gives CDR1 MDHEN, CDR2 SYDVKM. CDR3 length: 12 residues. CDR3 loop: CASSLNHYEQYV. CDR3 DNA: TGTGCCAGCAGTTTAAACCACTACGAGCAGTACGTC.

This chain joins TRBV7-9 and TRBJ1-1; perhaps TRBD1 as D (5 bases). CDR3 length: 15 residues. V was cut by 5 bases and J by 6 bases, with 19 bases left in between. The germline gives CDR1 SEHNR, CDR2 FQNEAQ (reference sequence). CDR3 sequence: CASSADQGLGAEAFF. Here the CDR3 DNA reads TGTGCCAGCAGCGCCGACCAGGGACTCGGGGCTGAAGCTTTCTTT.

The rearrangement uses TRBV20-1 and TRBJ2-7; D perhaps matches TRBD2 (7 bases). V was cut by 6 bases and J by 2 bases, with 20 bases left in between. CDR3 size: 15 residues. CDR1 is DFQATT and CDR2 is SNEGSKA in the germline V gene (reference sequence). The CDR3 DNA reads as TGCAGTGCCGTAACTAGGGGGGGACCAACCTACGAGCAGTACTTC. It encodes CSAVTRGGPTYEQYF.

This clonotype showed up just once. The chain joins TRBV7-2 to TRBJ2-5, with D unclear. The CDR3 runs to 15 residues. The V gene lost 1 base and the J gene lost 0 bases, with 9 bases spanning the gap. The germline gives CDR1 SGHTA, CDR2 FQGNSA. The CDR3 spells CASSLEGLNQETQYF. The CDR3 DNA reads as TGTGCCAGCAGCTTAGAAGGGTTGAACCAAGAGACCCAGTACTTC.

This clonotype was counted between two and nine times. CDR3 in amino acids: CASSFRLLTGNGGYTF. Written as DNA, the CDR3 is TGTGCCAGCAGCTTTCGACTGCTGACAGGGAACGGCGGCTACACCTTC. V usage is TRBV7-8 and J usage is TRBJ1-2, with 7 bases matching TRBD1. Germline trimming cut 3 bases from V and 8 bases from J; bases unmatched to any gene: 15. The germline V gene has CDR1 SGHVS and CDR2 FQNEAQ. CDR3 length: 16 residues. Full variable domain (remainder filled in from reference TRBV7-8 and TRBJ1-2): GAGVSQSPRYKVAKRGQDVALRCDPISGHVSLFWYQQALGQGPEFLTYFQNEAQLDKSGLPSDRFFAERPEGSVSTLKIQRTQQEDSAVYLCASSFRLLTGNGGYTFGSGTRLTVV.

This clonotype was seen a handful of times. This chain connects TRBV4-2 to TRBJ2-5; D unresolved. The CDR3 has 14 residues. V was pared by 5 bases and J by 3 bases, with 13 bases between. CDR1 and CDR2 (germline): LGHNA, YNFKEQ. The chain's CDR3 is CASSDVHRKETQYF. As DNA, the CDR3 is TGTGCCAGCAGCGACGTACATAGAAAAGAGACCCAGTACTTC.

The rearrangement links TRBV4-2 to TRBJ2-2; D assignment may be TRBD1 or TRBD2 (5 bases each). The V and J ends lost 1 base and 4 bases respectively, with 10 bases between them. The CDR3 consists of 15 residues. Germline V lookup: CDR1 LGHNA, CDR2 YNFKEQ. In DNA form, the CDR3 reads TGTGCCAGCAGCCAAGCGGGGCGGTCCACCGGGGAGCTGTTTTTT. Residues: CASSQAGRSTGELFF.

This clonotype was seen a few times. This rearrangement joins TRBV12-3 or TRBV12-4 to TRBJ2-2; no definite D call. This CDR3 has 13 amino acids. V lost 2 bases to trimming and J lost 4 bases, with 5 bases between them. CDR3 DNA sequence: TGTGCCAGCAGTTTAATTAGCACCGGGGAGCTGTTTTTT. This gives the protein CASSLISTGELFF.

The CDR3 nucleotides are TGTGCCAGCAGTGTGGGACAGGGGGCGAGGGATGAAAAACTGTTTTTT. It specifies CASSVGQGARDEKLFF. The chain recombines TRBV12-3 or TRBV12-4 with TRBJ1-4; TRBD1 aligns across 12 bases. The V gene end was trimmed by 5 bases and the J gene end by 6 bases; junction bases not matched to a gene: 7. This CDR3 is built from 16 residues.

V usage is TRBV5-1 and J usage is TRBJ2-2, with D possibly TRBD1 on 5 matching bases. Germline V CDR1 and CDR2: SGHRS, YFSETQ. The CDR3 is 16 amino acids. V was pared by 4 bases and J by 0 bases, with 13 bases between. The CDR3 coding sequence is TGCGCCAGCAGCCAACAGGAAGCAGCGAACACCGGGGAGCTGTTTTTT. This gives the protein CASSQQEAANTGELFF.

For the CDR3, the DNA is TGTGCCAGCAGTAACTCGATGGGGACAACGGCCAATCAGCCCCAGCATTTT. This codes for CASSNSMGTTANQPQHF. The chain recombines TRBV5-8 with TRBJ1-5, with D tentatively TRBD1 (6 bases). CDR3 length equals 17 residues. CDR1 and CDR2 (germline): SGHTS, YDEGEE. Trimming removed 5 bases at V and 3 bases at J, with 21 bases between.

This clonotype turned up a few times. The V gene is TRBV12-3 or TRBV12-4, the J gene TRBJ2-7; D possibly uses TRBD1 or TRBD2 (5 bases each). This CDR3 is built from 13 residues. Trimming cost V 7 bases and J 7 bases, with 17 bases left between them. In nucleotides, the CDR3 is TGTGCCAGCACTTCGGGACCCACTAATGAGCAGTACTTC. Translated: CASTSGPTNEQYF.

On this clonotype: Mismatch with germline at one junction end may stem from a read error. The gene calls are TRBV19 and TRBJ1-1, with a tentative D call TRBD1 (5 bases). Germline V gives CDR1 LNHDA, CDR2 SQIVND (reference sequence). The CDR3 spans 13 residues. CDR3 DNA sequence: TGTGCCAGTAATATAGGGGCCGGCACTGAAGCTTTCTTT. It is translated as CASNIGAGTEAFF.

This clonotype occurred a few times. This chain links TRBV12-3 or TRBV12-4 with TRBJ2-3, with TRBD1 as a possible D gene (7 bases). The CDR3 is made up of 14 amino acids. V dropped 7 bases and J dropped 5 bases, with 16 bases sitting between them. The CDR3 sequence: CASTGGQVQDTQYF. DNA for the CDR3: TGTGCCAGCACAGGGGGGCAGGTTCAAGATACGCAGTATTTT.

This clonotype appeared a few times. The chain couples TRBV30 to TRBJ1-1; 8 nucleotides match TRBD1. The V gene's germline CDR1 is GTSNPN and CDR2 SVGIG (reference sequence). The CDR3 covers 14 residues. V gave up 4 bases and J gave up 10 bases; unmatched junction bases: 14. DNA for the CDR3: TGTGCCTGGACTCTGATGACAGGGGCGAGTGGAGCTTTCTTT. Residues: CAWTLMTGASGAFF. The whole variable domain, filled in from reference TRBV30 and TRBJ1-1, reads SQTIHQWPATLVQPVGSPLSLECTVEGTSNPNLYWYRQAAGRGLQLLFYSVGIGQISSEVPQNLSASRPQDRQFILSSKKLLLSDSGFYLCAWTLMTGASGAFFGQGTRLTVV.

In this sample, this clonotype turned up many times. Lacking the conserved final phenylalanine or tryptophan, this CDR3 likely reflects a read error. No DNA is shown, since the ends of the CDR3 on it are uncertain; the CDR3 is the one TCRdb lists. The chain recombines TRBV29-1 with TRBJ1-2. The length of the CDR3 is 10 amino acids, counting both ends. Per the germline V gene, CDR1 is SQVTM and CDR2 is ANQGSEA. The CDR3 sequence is CSVDSRDFLS.

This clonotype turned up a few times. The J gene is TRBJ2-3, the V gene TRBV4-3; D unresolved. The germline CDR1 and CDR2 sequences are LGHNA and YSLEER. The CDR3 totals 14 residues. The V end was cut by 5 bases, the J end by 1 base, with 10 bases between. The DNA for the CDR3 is TGCGCCAGCAGCGACATTAGGGGCACAGATACGCAGTATTTT. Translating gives CASSDIRGTDTQYF.

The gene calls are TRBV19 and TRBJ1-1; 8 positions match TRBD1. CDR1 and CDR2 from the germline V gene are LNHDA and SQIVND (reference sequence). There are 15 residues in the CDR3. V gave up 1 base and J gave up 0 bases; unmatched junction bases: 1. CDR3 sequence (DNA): TGTGCCAGTAGTATAGGGACAGGGATGAACACTGAAGCTTTCTTT. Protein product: CASSIGTGMNTEAFF.